A selection of T cell receptor beta chains follows, all from one sample in a study of patients and donors after allogeneic stem cell transplantation. MiXCR, applied by TCRdb to the RT-PCR reads, yields one record per CDR3 protein. This sample has about 960,000 distinct CDR3 sequences, with more than 15% found just once. What was sequenced was blood, either unsorted or a sorted T cell fraction (not recorded which). These TCRs come from a human donor who was either an allogeneic HSCT recipient or a stem cell or donor lymphocyte infusion donor (not recorded which). It is not recorded whose cells these are; they may come from a transplant donor. CDR3s include the opening cysteine and the closing phenylalanine or tryptophan. D genes are given only for firm matches. Clone size is given for some rows only: seen once, a few or many times, or a class if the clone is expanded.

>NA|TRBV6-1|TRBJ2-7|NA
TGTGCCAGCAGCCGAGGCTACCGGGACTCCACCTACGAGCAGTACTTC
CASSRGYRDSTYEQYF
>NA|TRBV29-1|TRBJ2-7|NA
TGCAGCGTTGGGAAACTGGGCGAGCAGTACTTC
CSVGKLGEQYF
>NA|TRBV4-2|TRBJ2-5|TRBD2
TGTGCCAGCAGCCAAGATCTAAGTACTAGCGGGGGGGAAGAGACCCAGTACTTC
CASSQDLSTSGGEETQYF
>NA|TRBV6-2/TRBV6-3|TRBJ1-2|NA
TGTGCCAGCAGCCGGGGAATCGTCCTGGGCTACACCTTC
CASSRGIVLGYTF
>NA|TRBV12-5|TRBJ2-2|NA
TGTGCTAGTAGGAGGGACTCGGGACGCGCCGGGGAGCTGTTTTTT
CASRRDSGRAGELFF
>few|TRBV5-1|TRBJ1-2|TRBD1
TGCGCCAGCAGCCCCGAGACAGGGGGCAATGGCTACACCTTC
CASSPETGGNGYTF
>few|TRBV4-2|TRBJ1-5|NA
TGTGCCAGCAGCCCCGACCTGAATAGCAATCAGCCCCAGCATTTT
CASSPDLNSNQPQHF
>NA|TRBV7-9|TRBJ1-1|NA
TGTGCCAGCAGCGGTCACCCCCAGGGGTCATGGGCTTTCTTT
CASSGHPQGSWAFF
>few|TRBV12-3/TRBV12-4|TRBJ2-3|TRBD2
TGTGCCAGCAGTCCCACCCCATTAGCGGGATCGGATACGCAGTATTTT
CASSPTPLAGSDTQYF
>few|TRBV4-1|TRBJ2-5|TRBD2
TGCGCCAGTCAATTATTTGCGGGAGGAGGGGAGACCCAGTACTTC
CASQLFAGGGETQYF
>NA|TRBV20-1|TRBJ1-1|NA
TGCAGTGCTAGACCGCAACGTGGTGCTACAGCTTTCTTT
CSARPQRGATAFF
>few|TRBV5-1|TRBJ2-5|TRBD1
TGCGCCAGCAGCTACAACAGGGGGATGGAGACCCAGTACTTC
CASSYNRGMETQYF
>few|TRBV24-1|TRBJ2-1|TRBD2
TGTGCCACCAGGGGACTAGCGAACAATGAGCAGTTCTTC
CATRGLANNEQFF
>few|TRBV10-3|TRBJ1-2|NA
TGTGCCATCAGTGAAAGGGAGATCTACACCTTC
CAISEREIYTF
>many|TRBV4-2|TRBJ1-1|NA
TGTGCCAGCAGCCCGGGCGGGGGCACTGAAGCTTTCTTT
CASSPGGGTEAFF
>NA|TRBV20-1|TRBJ2-7|NA
TGCAGTGCTCCTAATGGGGGTAGCGGACTCTCCTACGAGCAGTACTTC
CSAPNGGSGLSYEQYF
>many|TRBV29-1|TRBJ2-1|NA
TGCAGCGTTACAGGTGCCTACAATGAGCAGTTCTTC
CSVTGAYNEQFF
>NA|TRBV20-1|TRBJ2-1|TRBD2
TGCAGTGCTAGGCGGCGGGGGGACAATGAGCAGTTCTTC
CSARRRGDNEQFF
>NA|TRBV4-1|TRBJ2-7|TRBD2
TGCGCCAGCAGCCAAGAAGGCGGGACTAGCTACTACGAGCAGTACTTC
CASSQEGGTSYYEQYF
>NA|TRBV2|TRBJ2-5|NA
TGTGCCAGCAGCCGTCCGGACCTACAAGAGACCCAGTACTTC
CASSRPDLQETQYF
>few|TRBV5-1|TRBJ2-1|NA
TGCGCCAGCAGCCAGGGAGCCAGATTTGGGGGTGAGCAGTTCTTC
CASSQGARFGGEQFF
>few|TRBV5-5|TRBJ1-3|NA
TGTGCCAGCAGCCGGCGGCCGGTTAACTCTGGAAACACCATATATTTT
CASSRRPVNSGNTIYF
>NA|TRBV5-6|TRBJ1-2|TRBD1
TGTGCCAGCAGCTGGATACAGGGGGATGGCTACACCTTC
CASSWIQGDGYTF
>few|TRBV20-1|TRBJ2-2|TRBD2
TGCAGTGCTAGTCGGGGGGGCCGTACCACCGGGGAGCTGTTTTTT
CSASRGGRTTGELFF
>few|TRBV7-3|TRBJ2-1|TRBD2
TGTGCCAGCAGCTCACTTGCGGGGGGTGATGAGCAGTTCTTC
CASSSLAGGDEQFF
>few|TRBV4-1|TRBJ2-2|NA
TGCGCCAGCAGCCAAGAGGGGTTTGGCACCGGGGAGCTGTTTTTT
CASSQEGFGTGELFF
>NA|TRBV5-5|TRBJ2-6|TRBD1
TGTGCCAGCAGCCGGACAGGGATCTCTGGGGCCAACGTCCTGACTTTC
CASSRTGISGANVLTF
>few|TRBV2|TRBJ2-5|NA
TGTGCCAGCAGTGTTCGCCTTAACAGACCGCAGGAGACCCAGTACTTC
CASSVRLNRPQETQYF
>NA|TRBV9|TRBJ2-3|NA
TGTGCCAGCAGCCCCCACCCCAGCGGCACAGATACGCAGTATTTT
CASSPHPSGTDTQYF
>many|TRBV12-3/TRBV12-4|TRBJ2-5|NA
TGTGCCAGCAGTTTTTCCTGGGAGACCCAGTACTTC
CASSFSWETQYF
>NA|TRBV5-6|TRBJ2-3|NA
TGTGCCAGCAGCTTGCGAGGGCCTGGCACAGATACGCAGTATTTT
CASSLRGPGTDTQYF
>NA|TRBV7-9|TRBJ2-3|TRBD2
TGTGCCAGCAGTCCGGCCCGACTAGCGGATACGCAGTATTTT
CASSPARLADTQYF
>NA|TRBV5-5|TRBJ1-2|TRBD1
TGTGCCAGCCAGGGGGGCGACTATGGCTACACCTTC
CASQGGDYGYTF
>many|TRBV12-3/TRBV12-4|TRBJ1-1|NA
TGTGCCAGCAGTCTAAGCTCCGGGGGGACTGAAGCTTTCTTT
CASSLSSGGTEAFF
>NA|TRBV29-1|TRBJ1-1|TRBD1
TGCAGCGTTGGACAGTTGGCAGGGGGCGTCACTGAAGCTTTCTTT
CSVGQLAGGVTEAFF
>NA|TRBV5-1|TRBJ2-1|NA
TGCGCCAGCCGAAGGGACTACAATGAGCAGTTCTTC
CASRRDYNEQFF
>NA|TRBV4-1|TRBJ2-1|TRBD1
TGCGCCAGCAGTCGAACAGGGGACATTGACAATGAGCAGTTCTTC
CASSRTGDIDNEQFF
>NA|TRBV7-2|TRBJ2-5|NA
TGTGCCAGCAGCTATGTTCGGGGCCAAGAGACCCAGTACTTC
CASSYVRGQETQYF
>few|TRBV10-3|TRBJ2-3|TRBD2
TGTGCCATCAGTCGGGCCGCGGGAGCGGGGATGAATACGCAGTATTTT
CAISRAAGAGMNTQYF
>few|TRBV5-6|TRBJ2-7|NA
TGTGCCAGCAGCTTTTCACAAGGAGCGGGCGAGCAGTACTTC
CASSFSQGAGEQYF
>many|TRBV5-1|TRBJ2-1|NA
TGCGCCAGCAGCCCTGGGGCTAACTCCTACAATGAGCAGTTCTTC
CASSPGANSYNEQFF